The rows below give T cell receptor beta chains drawn from one sample of a study of vaccination and CD4 T cells after COVID-19. Each CDR3 protein gets one entry after TCRdb re-called the PCR reads with MiXCR. The sample gives some 10,000 distinct CDR3 sequences, more than 70% of which show up once; 9.5% to 13% is in the top ten. The antigens for these receptors are not known. Sequencing was performed on CD4+ T cells from blood, cultured in vitro. The origin of the receptors is a human donor who had recovered from COVID-19. The CDR3 runs from the conserved cysteine through the conserved F or W. The order of the fields is CDR3 DNA, CDR3 protein, J gene, V gene, clone size, D gene. D genes are given only for firm matches. Part of the rows lack a size; the others show once, few, many or a class for expanded clones.

DNA: TGTGCCAGCAGTTCTTCTGCGGGGTTCAGGATTGGTGGCTACACCTTC; CDR3: CASSSSAGFRIGGYTF; J: TRBJ1-2; V: TRBV6-5; size: .; D: .
DNA: TGTGCCAGCAGTACCGCCGGGCCGGGGCGGGAAAAACTGTTTTTT; CDR3: CASSTAGPGREKLFF; J: TRBJ1-4; V: TRBV28; size: .; D: .
DNA: TGTGCCAGCAGTTTTTCCTCCTACGAGCAGTACTTC; CDR3: CASSFSSYEQYF; J: TRBJ2-7; V: TRBV28; size: .; D: .
DNA: TGTGCCAGCAGCTGGGGGCGTAGGATAAATTCACCCCTCCACTTT; CDR3: CASSWGRRINSPLHF; J: TRBJ1-6; V: TRBV5-4; size: .; D: .
DNA: TGTGCCAGCAAGCGCCGGGACAGGACGAACACCGGGGAGCTGTTTTTT; CDR3: CASKRRDRTNTGELFF; J: TRBJ2-2; V: TRBV11-3; size: .; D: TRBD1
DNA: TGTGCCAGCAGGCCTACTAGCGCTTTTACAGATACGCAGTATTTT; CDR3: CASRPTSAFTDTQYF; J: TRBJ2-3; V: TRBV2; size: .; D: TRBD2
DNA: TGCAGTGCGATTACCGAGGCCAAAAACATTCAGTACTTC; CDR3: CSAITEAKNIQYF; J: TRBJ2-4; V: TRBV20-1; size: .; D: .
DNA: TGTGCCAGCAGGAACCGGGACGGCAATCAGCCCCAGCATTTT; CDR3: CASRNRDGNQPQHF; J: TRBJ1-5; V: TRBV2; size: .; D: .
DNA: TGTGCCAGCAGTTACTCGATTGGCGGGGGGCCACACGAGCAGTACTTC; CDR3: CASSYSIGGGPHEQYF; J: TRBJ2-7; V: TRBV6-5; size: .; D: TRBD2
DNA: TGTGCCACCTCGGGACTAGGAAGAACAGATACGCAGTATTTT; CDR3: CATSGLGRTDTQYF; J: TRBJ2-3; V: TRBV7-9; size: .; D: TRBD2
DNA: TGTGCCAGCAGTGTTGGGGGTCTAGACTCACCCCTCCACTTT; CDR3: CASSVGGLDSPLHF; J: TRBJ1-6; V: TRBV6-1; size: .; D: .
DNA: TGCGCCAGCAGCCCAGGGCCCCAGGAATCCGAAAATGGCTACACCTTC; CDR3: CASSPGPQESENGYTF; J: TRBJ1-2; V: TRBV5-1; size: .; D: .
DNA: TGTGCCAGCAGCTTAAGGGCTGGGCAGGGAACCACCGGGGAGCTGTTTTTT; CDR3: CASSLRAGQGTTGELFF; J: TRBJ2-2; V: TRBV7-2; size: .; D: .
DNA: TGCAGTGCTAGGGACAGGGTAGGAGGGGAGACCCAGTACTTC; CDR3: CSARDRVGGETQYF; J: TRBJ2-5; V: TRBV20-1; size: .; D: TRBD1
DNA: TGTGCCAGCAGTGCCGGGACAGGGGGCTCTCAGCCCCAGCATTTT; CDR3: CASSAGTGGSQPQHF; J: TRBJ1-5; V: TRBV2; size: .; D: TRBD1
DNA: TGTGCCAGCAGCCCGGTCAGGGGGAATGAAAAACTGTTTTTT; CDR3: CASSPVRGNEKLFF; J: TRBJ1-4; V: TRBV4-2; size: .; D: TRBD1
DNA: TGCAGTGCTAGAGCGGCGGGACAGATGAACACCGGGGAGCTGTTTTTT; CDR3: CSARAAGQMNTGELFF; J: TRBJ2-2; V: TRBV20-1; size: .; D: .
DNA: TGTGCCAGCAGTCCCCTCGGGACACCAAGCAATCAGCCCCAGCATTTT; CDR3: CASSPLGTPSNQPQHF; J: TRBJ1-5; V: TRBV27; size: .; D: .
DNA: TGTGCCAGCAGTGACCCCCGACAGGGGACATTTGAAGCTTTCTTT; CDR3: CASSDPRQGTFEAFF; J: TRBJ1-1; V: TRBV2; size: .; D: TRBD1
DNA: TGCAGTGCAACTGACAGCTCTCTGATCCGAACTGAAGCTTTCTTT; CDR3: CSATDSSLIRTEAFF; J: TRBJ1-1; V: TRBV20-1; size: once; D: .
DNA: TGCAGTGCTAGACTGCGGGGGCGGTCATACGAGCAGTACTTC; CDR3: CSARLRGRSYEQYF; J: TRBJ2-7; V: TRBV20-1; size: .; D: .
DNA: TGTGCCAGCAGCTTAGAACAGCGGGGGGCGAGCACTGAAGCTTTCTTT; CDR3: CASSLEQRGASTEAFF; J: TRBJ1-1; V: TRBV7-8; size: .; D: .
DNA: TGTGCCAGCAGTTTATCCTTAGGGGTACGACAGCCCCAGCATTTT; CDR3: CASSLSLGVRQPQHF; J: TRBJ1-5; V: TRBV12-3/TRBV12-4; size: medium-sized; D: .
DNA: TGCAGTGCTAGAGAGAGAGTCTTTCGGGATAGCAATCAGCCCCAGCATTTT; CDR3: CSARERVFRDSNQPQHF; J: TRBJ1-5; V: TRBV20-1; size: .; D: .
DNA: TGCGCCAGCTACCGGGACAGCAATTCACCCCTCCACTTT; CDR3: CASYRDSNSPLHF; J: TRBJ1-6; V: TRBV5-1; size: .; D: TRBD1
DNA: TGTGCCAGCAGTAGGGTTGGTGATCAGCCCCAGCATTTT; CDR3: CASSRVGDQPQHF; J: TRBJ1-5; V: TRBV2; size: .; D: .
DNA: TGTGCCAGCAGCTTAGGAGCGGGGGGCCGCACAGATACGCAGTATTTT; CDR3: CASSLGAGGRTDTQYF; J: TRBJ2-3; V: TRBV11-3; size: .; D: TRBD2
DNA: TGTGCCAGCAGCTTAGATATCGGGGCGAGGGTGTCCAAAAACATTCAGTACTTC; CDR3: CASSLDIGARVSKNIQYF; J: TRBJ2-4; V: TRBV11-3; size: .; D: .
DNA: TGTGCCATCAGTGACCGGGACAGGGGAGATACGCAGTATTTT; CDR3: CAISDRDRGDTQYF; J: TRBJ2-3; V: TRBV10-3; size: .; D: TRBD1
DNA: TGTGCCAGCAGTTCCCGGGACACCGGGAGGAGCAATCAGCCCCAGCATTTT; CDR3: CASSSRDTGRSNQPQHF; J: TRBJ1-5; V: TRBV12-3/TRBV12-4; size: .; D: .